This record covers a single T cell receptor beta chain. Its antigen remains unknown. The sample comes from a study of CD8+ T cells in alopecia areata. V gave up 6 bases and J gave up 7 bases; unmatched junction bases: 18. CDR1 and CDR2 from the germline V gene are SQVTM and ANQGSEA. The CDR3 sequence is 16 residues long. Study outcomes and limitations: The study found tofacitinib significantly decreased scalp clonality and expanded CD8+ clones among the top 100.

The treatment is: oral pan-JAK inhibitor, 5-10 mg twice daily. TCR sequencing used cDNA made by reverse transcription of extracted RNA. Here immunoSEQ multiplex PCR was the method, and the copy in TCRdb shows in-frame clones only, minus some. The sample has about 76,000 clones; roughly 66% are singletons. Sample: CD8+ T cells sorted from blood, taken at week 24, from a patient treated with tofacitinib. This sequence joins TRBV29-1 and TRBJ1-2; TRBD1 agrees at 9 bases. The receptor comes from a human donor with alopecia areata. The CDR3 DNA sequence: TGCAGCGTGGAGGGAGGGGGACAGGGTGGACGTAGTGGCTACACCTTC. Protein product: CSVEGGGQGGRSGYTF.